This is a list of T cell receptor beta chains from one sample in a study of cytomegalovirus exposure and HLA in healthy donors. TCRdb's table, derived via immunoSEQ multiplex PCR, lists solely in-frame clones and lacks some. The table lists 100,000 to 150,000 clones, nearly 80% of them singletons. Sequencing was performed on PBMCs. The source is a woman in her forties in good health and CMV-seronegative. CDR3s include the opening cysteine and the closing phenylalanine or tryptophan. The D gene is left open where the match is weak. Only some rows state a clone size, as once, few, many or a class for expanded clones.

TGTGCCAGCAGCTGGACCGGGACTGCCTACGAGCAGTACTTC | CASSWTGTAYEQYF | TRBJ2-7 | NA | NA | TRBV7-2
TGTGCCAGCAGTCCCCACTACGAGCAGTACTTC | CASSPHYEQYF | TRBJ2-7 | NA | NA | TRBV27
TGCGCCAGCAGCTTCCTAGCGGGAGTCGACAATGAGCAGTTCTTC | CASSFLAGVDNEQFF | TRBJ2-1 | TRBD2 | NA | TRBV5-1
TGTGCCAGCAGTGTGGACAGGGACAGTCAGTACTTC | CASSVDRDSQYF | TRBJ2-4 | TRBD1 | NA | TRBV2
TGCGCCAGCAGCCAAGTTGGGACTGTCAATGAGCAGTTCTTC | CASSQVGTVNEQFF | TRBJ2-1 | NA | NA | TRBV4-1
TGTGCCCGAGGGGCAGGGGACACCGGGGAGCTGTTTTTT | CARGAGDTGELFF | TRBJ2-2 | NA | few | TRBV7-9
TGTGCCAGCAGCTTAGAGCGGACAGCGAATGGCTACACCTTC | CASSLERTANGYTF | TRBJ1-2 | NA | few | TRBV7-3
TGTGCCAGCAGCCCGCGACAGGGGACGGGCTACACCTTC | CASSPRQGTGYTF | TRBJ1-2 | TRBD1 | few | TRBV28
TGCGCCAGCAGCATGACAGAACCTAGCACAGATACGCAGTATTTT | CASSMTEPSTDTQYF | TRBJ2-3 | NA | NA | TRBV5-1
TGTGCCAGCAGCCTCATGACTACCGAGCAGTACTTC | CASSLMTTEQYF | TRBJ2-7 | NA | NA | TRBV7-2
TGTGCCAGCAGACGTAGGAACACTGAAGCTTTCTTT | CASRRRNTEAFF | TRBJ1-1 | NA | NA | TRBV28
TGTGCCAGCAGCCCCTCAGGATGGTCTGAAGAGACCCAGTACTTC | CASSPSGWSEETQYF | TRBJ2-5 | NA | NA | TRBV9
TGTGCCAGCAGCCAACGGACGGGGGTGGTTGGGGCCAACGGCCTGACTTTC | CASSQRTGVVGANGLTF | TRBJ2-6 | NA | NA | TRBV11-2
TGTGCCAGCAGCGCAACCGTGGTCACCGGTTCACCCCTCCACTTT | CASSATVVTGSPLHF | TRBJ1-6 | NA | NA | TRBV7-9
TGTGCCAGTAGTAAGACTAGCGGGAGTCCAGATACGCAGTATTTT | CASSKTSGSPDTQYF | TRBJ2-3 | TRBD2 | NA | TRBV19
TGCGCCAGCTCTAGCGGGACCCCCGTTGAGACCCAGTACTTC | CASSSGTPVETQYF | TRBJ2-5 | TRBD2 | once | TRBV10-1
TGTGCCAGCAGCGTAGCTTCACTAGCGGGAGCTACGCAGTATTTT | CASSVASLAGATQYF | TRBJ2-3 | TRBD2 | NA | TRBV9
TGTGCCAGCTCATTTGGTTTACAGGACCCAGTAGACTTC | CASSFGLQDPVDF | TRBJ2-5 | NA | NA | TRBV18
TGTGCCAGCAGCTGGGATGGTACGGGAGAGACAGATACGCAGTATTTT | CASSWDGTGETDTQYF | TRBJ2-3 | NA | NA | TRBV7-9
TGTGCCAGCAACGAAGGGGAACGAGCGGGATACAATGAGCAGTTCTTC | CASNEGERAGYNEQFF | TRBJ2-1 | TRBD2 | once | TRBV7-2
TGTGCCAGCCTTAACAGTCCTATGAACACTGAAGCTTTCTTT | CASLNSPMNTEAFF | TRBJ1-1 | NA | NA | TRBV7-6
TGTGCCAGCAGCCAAGTCGTAGCGGGTACAGATACGCAGTATTTT | CASSQVVAGTDTQYF | TRBJ2-3 | TRBD2 | NA | TRBV4-2
TGCGCCAGCAGCCAAGACGGACTCTATGGCTACACCTTC | CASSQDGLYGYTF | TRBJ1-2 | NA | NA | TRBV4-3
TGCGCCAGCAGCCAAGGACGACAGGAAGGGGTTGCTTTCTTT | CASSQGRQEGVAFF | TRBJ1-1 | NA | NA | TRBV4-1
TGTGCCAGCAGTGGGACTAGCGGGCCCCAAGAGACCCAGTACTTC | CASSGTSGPQETQYF | TRBJ2-5 | TRBD2 | NA | TRBV2
TGTGCCAGCAGCCCGGGACTAGGGGTCTACACAGATACGCAGTATTTT | CASSPGLGVYTDTQYF | TRBJ2-3 | TRBD2 | NA | TRBV2
TGTGCCAGCAGTTTATCGAACATGGGCATGTACGAGCAGTACTTC | CASSLSNMGMYEQYF | TRBJ2-7 | NA | few | TRBV27
TGTGCCAGCAGTTACTTCGGCCCGGGGTACGAGCAGTACTTC | CASSYFGPGYEQYF | TRBJ2-7 | NA | few | TRBV6-6
TGTGCCAGCAGCCTCCGGGGGAGTCGGGAGCAGTACTTC | CASSLRGSREQYF | TRBJ2-7 | NA | few | TRBV7-2
TGTGCCAGTAGTACAACAGGGATCAATGAAAAACTGTTTTTT | CASSTTGINEKLFF | TRBJ1-4 | NA | NA | TRBV19
TGCAGCGCCGGGGGGGGGACAGCGTCCTACGAGCAGTACTTC | CSAGGGTASYEQYF | TRBJ2-7 | NA | NA | TRBV29-1
TGTGCCAGCAGTGATTTAGCGGGAGGGGAGAATGAGCAGTTCTTC | CASSDLAGGENEQFF | TRBJ2-1 | TRBD2 | NA | TRBV6-1
TGTGCCAGCAGCCAGGACAGTTTGAACACTGAAGCTTTCTTT | CASSQDSLNTEAFF | TRBJ1-1 | NA | medium-sized | TRBV4-2
TGTGCCAGCAGACCCGGGACTAGTAACTCCTACGAGCAGTACTTC | CASRPGTSNSYEQYF | TRBJ2-7 | TRBD2 | few | TRBV6-1
TGTGCCGCCCGCAGGGGGGCCCAAGGCTCCTACGAGCAGTACTTC | CAARRGAQGSYEQYF | TRBJ2-7 | NA | NA | TRBV27
TGTGCCAGCAGCTTAGCGGGAGGGCCTGGGGAGACCCAGTACTTC | CASSLAGGPGETQYF | TRBJ2-5 | TRBD2 | NA | TRBV6-6
TGTGCCAGCTCAATTCGGGACAGGGGCACAGATACGCAGTATTTT | CASSIRDRGTDTQYF | TRBJ2-3 | TRBD1 | NA | TRBV18
TGTGCCATCGGGGAACCGACTAGCGCCCACACCGGGGAGCTGTTTTTT | CAIGEPTSAHTGELFF | TRBJ2-2 | TRBD2 | once | TRBV10-3
TGTGCCAGCAGTCTAGCCGGTGAAGCTTTCTTT | CASSLAGEAFF | TRBJ1-1 | NA | NA | TRBV7-9
TGTGCCAGCAGCTTACAGGTAAACACTGAAGCTTTCTTT | CASSLQVNTEAFF | TRBJ1-1 | NA | NA | TRBV7-9
TGTGCCAGCTCACCATCCGGGACAGGGGGCTTCGGGGAGCTGTTTTTT | CASSPSGTGGFGELFF | TRBJ2-2 | TRBD1 | NA | TRBV18
TGTGCCAGCAGCGTAGGAGCAAACTCTGGAAACACCATATATTTT | CASSVGANSGNTIYF | TRBJ1-3 | NA | NA | TRBV9
TGTGCCAGCAGGAGGACAGGGGTGGGCAATCAGCCCCAGCATTTT | CASRRTGVGNQPQHF | TRBJ1-5 | TRBD1 | NA | TRBV27
TGTGCCAGCAGTTACTCGGGAGGGAACGAGCAGTACTTC | CASSYSGGNEQYF | TRBJ2-7 | TRBD2 | few | TRBV10-3
TGCGCCAGCAGCCAAATATCGACAGGGGAAAGTAACTATGGCTACACCTTC | CASSQISTGESNYGYTF | TRBJ1-2 | TRBD1 | NA | TRBV4-1
TGTGCCAGCAGCGACAGGGGGCTTGGAGATACGCAGTATTTT | CASSDRGLGDTQYF | TRBJ2-3 | TRBD1 | NA | TRBV2
TGTGCCAGCAGCCACAGGGGGGGCCAAGAGACCCAGTACTTC | CASSHRGGQETQYF | TRBJ2-5 | NA | few | TRBV7-9
TGCGCCAGCAGCCAATCTAGCTCCTACGAGCAGTACTTC | CASSQSSSYEQYF | TRBJ2-7 | NA | NA | TRBV10-1
TGTGCCAGCAGTTTATACCCTCCCAGCGGGGGTTACCAAGAGACCCAGTACTTC | CASSLYPPSGGYQETQYF | TRBJ2-5 | TRBD2 | NA | TRBV27
TGTGCCAGCAGCTACCCGGACAGGGGTTCCTCCGAGCAGTACTTC | CASSYPDRGSSEQYF | TRBJ2-7 | TRBD1 | NA | TRBV5-8
TGTGCCAGCAGTTCCGGACAGGGGGCGGAGGCTTTCTTT | CASSSGQGAEAFF | TRBJ1-1 | TRBD1 | NA | TRBV28
TGTGCCAGCAGCTTAGCACCTAGCGGGACCCGTCATGAGCAGTTCTTC | CASSLAPSGTRHEQFF | TRBJ2-1 | TRBD2 | few | TRBV7-2
TGTGCCAGCAGCTTAGAGGTCAGGGTCAACGAGCAGTACTTC | CASSLEVRVNEQYF | TRBJ2-7 | NA | NA | TRBV7-2
TGTGCCAGTAGTTCCATGACAGGGGGGAACACTGAAGCTTTCTTT | CASSSMTGGNTEAFF | TRBJ1-1 | TRBD1 | NA | TRBV19
TGTGCCAGCACCCCAGCCGGGACACCAACCTACGAGCAGTACTTC | CASTPAGTPTYEQYF | TRBJ2-7 | NA | NA | TRBV28
TGTGCCAGCAGTTTGGTAATTAGCGGGAGCTACAATGAGCAGTTCTTC | CASSLVISGSYNEQFF | TRBJ2-1 | TRBD2 | once | TRBV28
TGTGCCAGCAGCCTACTAGCTTCCTACAATGAGCAGTTCTTC | CASSLLASYNEQFF | TRBJ2-1 | NA | NA | TRBV11-1
TGTGCCACCAGCAGAGATAAGTGGGACAGGGTAGGGTCGGTCACTGAAGCTTTCTTT | CATSRDKWDRVGSVTEAFF | TRBJ1-1 | TRBD1 | NA | TRBV15